This TCR beta chain was sequenced for a study of T cells in Graves' hyperthyroidism and ophthalmopathy. Whole-study results and caveats: Separation of ophthalmopathy from stable hyperthyroidism was achieved by a 13 V-J model. Blood also contained most expanded thyroid clonotypes above 0.001. Ophthalmopathy, which appeared later, was predicted by the model a median about 6.8 months before onset.

This clonotype was detected only a few times. Its antigen is unidentified. V was shortened by 4 bases and J by 1 base, with 7 bases between the two germline ends. The CDR3 totals 12 residues. CDR1 is SQVTM and CDR2 is ANQGSEA in the germline V gene. Uncontrolled infection, other autoimmune disease, pregnancy or lactation disqualified patients from enrolment. The TCR beta CDR3 regions underwent amplification using RNA transcripts as the source. TCR CDR3 regions were first amplified by RT-PCR with HTBI primers. Each CDR3 protein gets one entry after TCRdb re-called the multiplex PCR reads with MiXCR. The data show roughly 500,000 distinct CDR3 sequences, around 45% seen once.

The source is an adult woman with Graves' disease, either hyperthyroidism or ophthalmopathy (not recorded which). This chain connects TRBV29-1 to TRBJ1-1; unclear D gene. Specimen: peripheral blood or thyroid tissue (not recorded which). CDR3 region: CSVGHGNTEAFF. The CDR3 nucleotides are TGCAGCGTTGGACATGGGAACACTGAAGCTTTCTTT.